The 18 T cell receptor beta chains below all came from one sample that was sequenced in a study of identical twins. TCRdb independently ran MiXCR on the 5' RACE reads; one entry per CDR3 protein. Here the sample spans around 250,000 distinct CDR3 sequences, roughly an eighth being singletons. This sample was shared with a second study, whose subject was yellow fever vaccine responses in identical twins.

The material sequenced was memory (CD45RO+) T cells sorted from blood. Receptors were obtained from a woman between 18 and 30 years old in good health.

This clonotype came up many times. The chain is built from TRBV10-3 and TRBJ2-6; 11 bases match TRBD2. V shed 3 bases, J shed 3 bases, and the junction held 7 bases outside the gene matches. Germline V lookup: CDR1 ENHRY, CDR2 SYGVKD. CDR3 length: 18 amino acids. CDR3 amino acids: CAISERTSGGLGANVLTF. CDR3 DNA sequence: TGTGCCATCAGTGAAAGAACTAGCGGGGGCCTTGGGGCCAACGTCCTGACTTTC.

This clonotype was observed a few times. This chain connects TRBV3-1 to TRBJ2-7; weak D call: TRBD2 (6 bases). The CDR3 length is 15 residues. The V gene lost 1 base and the J gene lost 7 bases, with 17 bases spanning the gap. Looked up from germline, CDR1 is LGHDT and CDR2 is YNNKEL (reference sequence). DNA for the CDR3: TGTGCCAGCAGCCAAGGGGCGGGGTCGAAGCGAGAGCAGTACTTC. It yields the protein CASSQGAGSKREQYF.

This chain connects TRBV7-9 to TRBJ2-1; 8 positions match TRBD2. Germline V gene lookup returns CDR1 SEHNR and CDR2 FQNEAQ (reference sequence). V was pared by 5 bases and J by 10 bases, with 16 bases of the junction left unmatched. The CDR3 runs 16 residues. CDR3 region: CASSPWATSGGAEQFF. Written as DNA, the CDR3 is TGTGCCAGCAGCCCCTGGGCAACTAGCGGAGGGGCCGAGCAGTTCTTC. Combining the CDR3 with reference TRBV7-9 and TRBJ2-1 gives the whole variable domain DTGVSQNPRHKITKRGQNVTFRCDPISEHNRLYWYRQTLGQGPEFLTYFQNEAQLEKSRLLSDRFSAERPKGSFSTLEIQRTEQGDSAMYLCASSPWATSGGAEQFFGPGTRLTVL.

This clonotype was detected a few times. This chain joins TRBV5-1 and TRBJ1-2; TRBD1 is a possible D gene (6 bases). Germline V gene sequence: CDR1 SGHRS, CDR2 YFSETQ. The V end lost 2 bases, the J end lost 4 bases, and 12 bases lay between the germline ends. This CDR3 spans 14 amino acids. The CDR3 reads CASSFGQGGYGYTF. The DNA of the CDR3 is TGCGCCAGCAGCTTCGGACAAGGGGGCTATGGCTACACCTTC.

This clonotype was counted at least ten times. The chain employs TRBV11-1 and TRBJ2-5, with D perhaps matching TRBD1 (5 bases). Germline assignment: CDR1 SGHAT and CDR2 FQDESV (reference sequence). Trimming cost V 5 bases and J 5 bases, with 9 bases left between them. The CDR3 runs 12 residues. CDR3 protein: CASSHQGETQYF. CDR3 nucleotides: TGTGCCAGCAGCCACCAGGGTGAGACCCAGTACTTC. Supplemented by reference TRBV11-1 and TRBJ2-5, the full variable domain reads EAEVAQSPRYKITEKSQAVAFWCDPISGHATLYWYRQILGQGPELLVQFQDESVVDDSQLPKDRFSAERLKGVDSTLKIQPAELGDSAMYLCASSHQGETQYFGPGTRLLVL.

The chain couples TRBV4-1 to TRBJ2-7; 7 bases fit TRBD1. The CDR3 length is 17 residues. After removal of 4 bases from V and 0 bases from J, the junction contained 12 bases not matched to a gene. Germline CDR1 MGHRA, CDR2 YSYEKL. CDR3 amino acids: CASSPSEGARSSYEQYF. The CDR3 DNA reads TGCGCCAGCAGCCCCAGCGAGGGGGCCAGGAGCTCCTACGAGCAGTACTTC.

This clonotype was seen many times. The J gene is TRBJ1-2, the V gene TRBV28; no clear D. The CDR3 runs to 13 residues. Germline CDR1 and CDR2: MDHEN and SYDVKM. Deletions cut 2 bases from V and 5 bases from J, with 9 bases between. The CDR3 loop is CASSLGQQYGYTF. In DNA form, the CDR3 reads TGTGCCAGCAGTTTAGGGCAGCAATATGGCTACACCTTC.

This clonotype was seen many times. The chain employs TRBV10-3 and TRBJ2-1; 8 positions agree with TRBD2. Per the germline V gene, CDR1 is ENHRY and CDR2 is SYGVKD. This CDR3 comprises 14 residues. V lost 10 bases and J lost 3; bases outside the gene matches: 8. For the CDR3, the DNA is TGTGCCACTAGAAAGACTAGCGACTACAATGAGCAGTTCTTC. It yields the protein CATRKTSDYNEQFF.

This clonotype has just a few counts. This chain joins TRBV5-1 and TRBJ2-2, with D possibly TRBD1 on 6 matching bases. CDR1 SGHRS and CDR2 YFSETQ come from the germline V gene. The CDR3 has 15 amino acids. Trimming left V 4 bases short and J 1 base short, with 11 bases between. CDR3 region: CASSPSQGNTGELFF. The DNA of the CDR3 is TGCGCCAGCAGCCCCTCACAGGGGAACACCGGGGAGCTGTTTTTT.

As concerns this clonotype: Germline and junction disagree at one end, which may indicate a read error. The rearrangement joins TRBV12-3 or TRBV12-4 to TRBJ2-2; D could derive from TRBD1 or TRBD2 (6 bases each). The CDR3 contains 16 residues. The CDR3 sequence is CASSLALQGNTGELFF. The CDR3 DNA follows: TGTGCCAGCAGTCTAGCGCTACAGGGGAACACCGGGGAGCTGTTTTTT.

The sample holds a few counts of this clonotype. This chain links TRBV20-1 with TRBJ2-1; D is possibly TRBD1 (6 bases). The germline gives CDR1 DFQATT, CDR2 SNEGSKA (reference sequence). Trimming took off 1 base at V and 1 base at J, with 8 bases between the two ends. The CDR3 length is 14 residues. Written as DNA, the CDR3 is TGCAGTGCTAGAGGACAGGCTTCCTACAATGAGCAGTTCTTC. As protein: CSARGQASYNEQFF.

This clonotype was recorded a few times. The rearrangement uses TRBV5-5 and TRBJ2-5, with D perhaps TRBD1 (5 bases). The germline CDR1 and CDR2 sequences are SGHKS and YYEKEE (reference sequence). Trimming removed 6 bases at V and 5 bases at J, with 14 bases between. CDR3 length: 13 residues. The CDR3 DNA follows: TGTGCCAGCACCCCCCAGGGTTGGGAGACCCAGTACTTC. As protein: CASTPQGWETQYF.

The V and J genes are TRBV5-6 and TRBJ2-5; TRBD1 agrees at 8 bases. This CDR3 has 16 amino acids. Germline V gene data show CDR1 as SGHDT and CDR2 as YYEEEE. The J segment lost 1 base and the V segment lost 4 bases, leaving 9 bases of the junction unmatched. The CDR3, as DNA: TGTGCCAGCAGCCAGGGGGCGGGACGGATCCAAGAGACCCAGTACTTC. Its protein is CASSQGAGRIQETQYF.

The chain carries TRBV11-2 and TRBJ2-5, with a weak D call TRBD1 (6 bases). In germline, CDR1 is SGHAT, CDR2 FQNNGV. The CDR3 covers 15 residues. V was trimmed by 1 base and J by 6 bases, leaving 15 bases between them. This CDR3 is CASSLGPLRGKTQYF. The CDR3 coding sequence is TGTGCCAGCAGCTTAGGACCCTTGAGGGGGAAGACCCAGTACTTC.

The rearrangement uses TRBV4-2 and TRBJ2-7; 8 nucleotides match TRBD1. The CDR3 totals 16 residues. V was pared by 4 bases and J by 0 bases, with 8 bases of the junction left unmatched. Per germline, CDR1 LGHNA and CDR2 YNFKEQ. This CDR3 reads CASSPSVGQGSYEQYF. The CDR3 bases are TGTGCCAGCAGCCCGTCCGTAGGACAGGGCTCCTACGAGCAGTACTTC.

Only a few counts were recorded for this clonotype. CDR3 protein: CSARSRLAASYNEQFF. DNA for the CDR3: TGCAGTGCTAGGTCTAGACTTGCTGCCTCCTACAATGAGCAGTTCTTC. The gene calls are TRBV20-1 and TRBJ2-1; no definite D call. V was shortened by 3 bases and J by 0 bases, with 15 bases between the two germline ends. CDR3 length equals 16 residues. CDR1 and CDR2 (germline): DFQATT, SNEGSKA (reference sequence).

This clonotype was counted many times. This rearrangement joins TRBV29-1 to TRBJ2-7; 7 nucleotides align to TRBD2. The V segment lost 4 bases and the J segment 3 bases; nucleotides outside the gene matches: 12. CDR1 and CDR2 from the germline V gene are SQVTM and ANQGSEA. The CDR3 is 15 residues long. The CDR3 region has the DNA TGCAGCGTTGGAAAGCCCATGGGGGGGGGCTACGAGCAGTACTTC. Translation: CSVGKPMGGGYEQYF.

This clonotype came up a few times. The chain employs TRBV9 and TRBJ2-1, with 7 positions matching TRBD2. Trimming took 2 bases from V and 8 from J; bases not matched to a gene: 13. The CDR3 is 16 amino acids. CDR1 and CDR2 (germline): SGDLS, YYNGEE. CDR3 in amino acids: CASSVAGGSPMDEQFF. DNA of the CDR3: TGTGCCAGCAGCGTGGCCGGGGGGTCCCCGATGGATGAGCAGTTCTTC.